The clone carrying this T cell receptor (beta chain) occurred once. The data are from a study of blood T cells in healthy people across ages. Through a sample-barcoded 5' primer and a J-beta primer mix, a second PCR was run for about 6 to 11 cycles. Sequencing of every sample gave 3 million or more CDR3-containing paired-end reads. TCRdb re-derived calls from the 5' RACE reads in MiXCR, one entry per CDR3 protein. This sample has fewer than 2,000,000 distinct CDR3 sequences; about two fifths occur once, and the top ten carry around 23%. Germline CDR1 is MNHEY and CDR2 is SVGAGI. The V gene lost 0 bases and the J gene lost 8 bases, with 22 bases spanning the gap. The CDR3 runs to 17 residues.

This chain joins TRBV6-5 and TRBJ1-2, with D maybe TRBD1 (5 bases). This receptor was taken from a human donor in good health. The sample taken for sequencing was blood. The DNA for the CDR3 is TGTGCCAGCAGTTACTCGAATGTTCGGGGGACTTATGGGGGCTACACCTTC. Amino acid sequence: CASSYSNVRGTYGGYTF.